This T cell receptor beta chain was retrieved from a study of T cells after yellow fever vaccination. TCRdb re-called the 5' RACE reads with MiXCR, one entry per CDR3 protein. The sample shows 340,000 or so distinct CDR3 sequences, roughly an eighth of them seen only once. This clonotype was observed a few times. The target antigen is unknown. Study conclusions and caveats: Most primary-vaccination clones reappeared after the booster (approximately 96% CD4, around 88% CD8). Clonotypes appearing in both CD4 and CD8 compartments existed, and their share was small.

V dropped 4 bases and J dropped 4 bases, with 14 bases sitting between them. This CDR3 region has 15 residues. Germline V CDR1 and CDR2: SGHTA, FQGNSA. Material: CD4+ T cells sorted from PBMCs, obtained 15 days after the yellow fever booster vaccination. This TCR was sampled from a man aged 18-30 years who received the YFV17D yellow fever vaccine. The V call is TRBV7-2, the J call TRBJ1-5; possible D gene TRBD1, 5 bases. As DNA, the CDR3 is TGTGCCAGCAGCTCCCCCGGGGCGGGGAATCAGCCCCAGCATTTT. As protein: CASSSPGAGNQPQHF.